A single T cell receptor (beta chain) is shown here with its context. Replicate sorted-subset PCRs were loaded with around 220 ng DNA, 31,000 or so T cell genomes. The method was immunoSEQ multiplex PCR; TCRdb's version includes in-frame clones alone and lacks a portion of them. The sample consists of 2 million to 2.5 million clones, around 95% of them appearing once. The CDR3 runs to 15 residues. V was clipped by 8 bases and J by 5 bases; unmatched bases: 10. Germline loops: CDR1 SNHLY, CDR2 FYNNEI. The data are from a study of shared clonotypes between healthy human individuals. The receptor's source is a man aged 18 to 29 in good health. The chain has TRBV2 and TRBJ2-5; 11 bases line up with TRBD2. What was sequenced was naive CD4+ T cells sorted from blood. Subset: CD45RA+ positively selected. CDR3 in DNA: TGTGCCAGCGGTCCTAGCGGGGGGCCACGGGAGACCCAGTACTTC. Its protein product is CASGPSGGPRETQYF.